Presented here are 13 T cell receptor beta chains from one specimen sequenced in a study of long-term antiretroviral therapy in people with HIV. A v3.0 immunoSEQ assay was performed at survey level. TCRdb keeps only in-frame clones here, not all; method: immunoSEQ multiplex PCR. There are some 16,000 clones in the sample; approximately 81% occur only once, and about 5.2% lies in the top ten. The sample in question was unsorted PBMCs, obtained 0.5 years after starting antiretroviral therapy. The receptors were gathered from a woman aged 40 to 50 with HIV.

The CDR3 nucleotides are TGTGCCAGCAGCTCCCGGGACGGTGAGCAGTTCTTC. It is translated as CASSSRDGEQFF. The genes are TRBV11-2 and TRBJ2-1; either TRBD1 or TRBD2 may supply D (5 bases each). V dropped 4 bases and J dropped 9 bases, with 10 bases sitting between them. CDR1 and CDR2 (germline): SGHAT, FQNNGV. CDR3 length: 12 amino acids.

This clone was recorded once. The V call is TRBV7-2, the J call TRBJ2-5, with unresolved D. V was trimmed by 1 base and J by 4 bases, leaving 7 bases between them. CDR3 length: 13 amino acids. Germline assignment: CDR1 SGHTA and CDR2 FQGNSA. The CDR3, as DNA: TGTGCCAGCAGCTTAGTGTACAGAGAGACCCAGTACTTC. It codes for CASSLVYRETQYF. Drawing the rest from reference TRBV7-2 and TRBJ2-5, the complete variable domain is GAGVSQSPSNKVTEKGKDVELRCDPISGHTALYWYRQSLGQGLEFLIYFQGNSAPDKSGLPSDRFSAERTGGSVSTLTIQRTQQEDSAVYLCASSLVYRETQYFGPGTRLLVL.

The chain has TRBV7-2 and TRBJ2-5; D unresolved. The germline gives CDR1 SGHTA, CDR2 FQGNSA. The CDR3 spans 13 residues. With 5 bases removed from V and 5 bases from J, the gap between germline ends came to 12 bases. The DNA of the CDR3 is TGTGCCAGCAGCCCCCCCTCCTTTGAGACCCAGTACTTC. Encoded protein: CASSPPSFETQYF.

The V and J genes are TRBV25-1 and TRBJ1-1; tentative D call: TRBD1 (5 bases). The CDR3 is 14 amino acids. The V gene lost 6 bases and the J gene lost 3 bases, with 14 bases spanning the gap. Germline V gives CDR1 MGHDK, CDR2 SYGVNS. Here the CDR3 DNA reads TGTGCCAGCAGGGGGCTTAGGTTAGACACTGAAGCTTTCTTT. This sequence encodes CASRGLRLDTEAFF. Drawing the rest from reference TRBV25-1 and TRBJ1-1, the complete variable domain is EADIYQTPRYLVIGTGKKITLECSQTMGHDKMYWYQQDPGMELHLIHYSYGVNSTEKGDLSSESTVSRIRTEHFPLTLESARPSHTSQYLCASRGLRLDTEAFFGQGTRLTVV.

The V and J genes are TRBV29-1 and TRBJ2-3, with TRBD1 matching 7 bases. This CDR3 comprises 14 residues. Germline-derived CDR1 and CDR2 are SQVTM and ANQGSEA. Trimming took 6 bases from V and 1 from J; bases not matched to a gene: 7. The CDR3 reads CSVAIGQGTDTQYF. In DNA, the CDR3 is TGCAGCGTAGCAATAGGACAGGGCACAGATACGCAGTATTTT.

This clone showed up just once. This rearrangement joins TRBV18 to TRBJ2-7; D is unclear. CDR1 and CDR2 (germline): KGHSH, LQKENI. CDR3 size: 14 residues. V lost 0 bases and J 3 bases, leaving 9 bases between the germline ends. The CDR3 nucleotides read TGTGCCAGCTCACCACCGCCAGGTAACTACGAGCAGTACTTC. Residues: CASSPPPGNYEQYF.

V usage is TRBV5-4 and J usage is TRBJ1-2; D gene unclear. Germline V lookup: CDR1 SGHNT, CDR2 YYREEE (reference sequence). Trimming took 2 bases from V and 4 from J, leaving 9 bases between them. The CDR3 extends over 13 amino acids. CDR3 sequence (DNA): TGTGCCAGCAGCTTTTCCGCGGGCTATGGCTACACCTTC. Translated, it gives CASSFSAGYGYTF.

CDR3 region: CASSVVAGVETQYF. The CDR3 coding sequence is TGTGCCAGCAGTGTGGTAGCGGGAGTAGAGACCCAGTACTTC. The chain joins TRBV25-1 to TRBJ2-5, with 9 bases matching TRBD2. CDR1 and CDR2 (germline): MGHDK, SYGVNS. Losses at the gene ends were 4 bases for V and 4 bases for J; bases not matched to a gene: 4. The CDR3 covers 14 residues.

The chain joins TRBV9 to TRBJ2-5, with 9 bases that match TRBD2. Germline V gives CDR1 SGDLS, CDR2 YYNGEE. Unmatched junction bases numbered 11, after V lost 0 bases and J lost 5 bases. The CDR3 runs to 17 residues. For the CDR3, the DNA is TGTGCCAGCAGCGTAGGGGCCGTTAGCGGGAGTGCGGAGACCCAGTACTTC. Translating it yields CASSVGAVSGSAETQYF. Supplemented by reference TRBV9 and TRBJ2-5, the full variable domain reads DSGVTQTPKHLITATGQRVTLRCSPRSGDLSVYWYQQSLDQGLQFLIQYYNGEERAKGNILERFSAQQFPDLHSELNLSSLELGDSALYFCASSVGAVSGSAETQYFGPGTRLLVL.

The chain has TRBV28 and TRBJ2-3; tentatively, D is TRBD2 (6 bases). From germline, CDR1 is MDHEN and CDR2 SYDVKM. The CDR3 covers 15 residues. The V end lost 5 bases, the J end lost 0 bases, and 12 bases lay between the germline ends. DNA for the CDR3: TGTGCCAGCAGTGGCGGGACTCCTAGCACAGATACGCAGTATTTT. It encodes CASSGGTPSTDTQYF. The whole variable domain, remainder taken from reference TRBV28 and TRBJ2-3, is DVKVTQSSRYLVKRTGEKVFLECVQDMDHENMFWYRQDPGLGLRLIYFSYDVKMKEKGDIPEGYSVSREKKERFSLILESASTNQTSMYLCASSGGTPSTDTQYFGPGTRLTVL.

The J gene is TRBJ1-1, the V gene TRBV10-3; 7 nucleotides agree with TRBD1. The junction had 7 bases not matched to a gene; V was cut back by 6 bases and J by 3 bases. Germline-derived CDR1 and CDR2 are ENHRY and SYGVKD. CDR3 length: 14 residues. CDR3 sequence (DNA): TGTGCCATCAGCCAAACCGGACAGGACACTGAAGCTTTCTTT. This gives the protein CAISQTGQDTEAFF.

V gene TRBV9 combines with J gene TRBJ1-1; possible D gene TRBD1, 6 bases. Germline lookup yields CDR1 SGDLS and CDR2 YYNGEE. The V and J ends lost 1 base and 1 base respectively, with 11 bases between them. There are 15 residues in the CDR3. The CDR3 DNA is TGTGCCAGCAGCGTAATACAGGGATGGAACACTGAAGCTTTCTTT. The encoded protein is CASSVIQGWNTEAFF.

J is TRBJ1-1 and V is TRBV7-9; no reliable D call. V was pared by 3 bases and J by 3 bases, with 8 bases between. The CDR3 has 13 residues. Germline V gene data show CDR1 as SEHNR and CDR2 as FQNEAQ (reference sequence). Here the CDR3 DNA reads TGTGCCAGCAGCTTCCAGGAGCACACTGAAGCTTTCTTT. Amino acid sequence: CASSFQEHTEAFF.